This entry is about one TCR beta chain. TCRdb keeps only in-frame clones here, not all; method: immunoSEQ multiplex PCR. The sample shows 56,000 or so clones, 80% to 90% of them seen only once. The data were taken from a study of blood T cell repertoires in COVID-19. V dropped 6 bases and J dropped 4; count of bases not matched to a gene: 11. CDR1 is SEHNR, CDR2 FQNEAQ, per germline (reference sequence). This CDR3 has 16 residues. Patients at the Seattle site were enrolled during active infection and followed longitudinally. Sequenced material: peripheral blood. The chain has TRBV7-9 and TRBJ2-5, with 10 bases that match TRBD2. The TCR comes from a woman aged 55-69 years with COVID-19, enrolled during active disease. The CDR3 DNA follows: TGTGCCAGCAGTAAAAATAGCGGGGGGCCACGAGAGACCCAGTACTTC. The encoded protein is CASSKNSGGPRETQYF.